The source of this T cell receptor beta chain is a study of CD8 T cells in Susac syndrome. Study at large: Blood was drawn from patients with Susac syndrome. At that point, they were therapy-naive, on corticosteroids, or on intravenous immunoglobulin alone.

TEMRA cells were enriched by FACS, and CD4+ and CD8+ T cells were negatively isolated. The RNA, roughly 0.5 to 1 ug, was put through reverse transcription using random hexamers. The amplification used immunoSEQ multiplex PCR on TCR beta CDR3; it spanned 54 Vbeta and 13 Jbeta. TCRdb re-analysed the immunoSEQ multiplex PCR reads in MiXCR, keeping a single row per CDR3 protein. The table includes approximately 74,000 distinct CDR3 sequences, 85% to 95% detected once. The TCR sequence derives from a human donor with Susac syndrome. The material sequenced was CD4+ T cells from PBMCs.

CDR3 sequence: CASSKPGLAGGETQYF. DNA of the CDR3: TGCGCCAGCAGCAAGCCGGGACTAGCGGGAGGCGAGACCCAGTACTTC. The V call is TRBV5-1, the J call TRBJ2-5; TRBD2 matches 15 bases. From germline, CDR1 is SGHRS and CDR2 YFSETQ. The CDR3 is made up of 16 amino acids. Trimming took 4 bases from V and 5 from J; bases not matched to a gene: 6.